Listed below are T cell receptor beta chains from one sample, sequenced in a study of CD8 T cells in ankylosing spondylitis. TCRdb ran MiXCR on the 5' RACE reads and lists one entry per CDR3 protein. The sample holds over 30,000 distinct CDR3 sequences, about 17% seen once. Sample: blood. The origin of the receptors is a male donor with ankylosing spondylitis or in good health (not recorded which). Both conserved end residues are part of each CDR3. The order of the fields is J gene, clone size, D gene, V gene, CDR3 DNA, CDR3 protein. D genes are given only for firm matches. The size entry is marked missing in some rows and otherwise reads once, few, many or a size class.

j_call: TRBJ2-3; clone_size: few; d_call: TRBD2; v_call: TRBV7-2; cdr3_nt: TGTGCCAGCAGTGACCTCGGGGGGGTGGCAGATACGCAGTATTTT; cdr3_aa: CASSDLGGVADTQYF
j_call: TRBJ2-1; clone_size: -; d_call: -; v_call: TRBV15; cdr3_nt: TGTGCCACCAGCAGAGTGGGGAATGAGCAGTTCTTC; cdr3_aa: CATSRVGNEQFF
j_call: TRBJ1-4; clone_size: -; d_call: -; v_call: TRBV7-9; cdr3_nt: TGTGCCAGCAGTATGACAAGGGCCCCGAATGAAAAACTGTTTTTT; cdr3_aa: CASSMTRAPNEKLFF
j_call: TRBJ2-3; clone_size: few; d_call: TRBD2; v_call: TRBV10-3; cdr3_nt: TGTGCCATCAGTGAGTCTAGCGGGATTTCAAACTCTTGGACAGATACGCAGTATTTT; cdr3_aa: CAISESSGISNSWTDTQYF
j_call: TRBJ2-1; clone_size: many; d_call: -; v_call: TRBV4-3; cdr3_nt: TGCGCCAGCAGCCAAGAGGAAGCGGCCTACAATGAGCAGTTCTTC; cdr3_aa: CASSQEEAAYNEQFF
j_call: TRBJ2-1; clone_size: -; d_call: -; v_call: TRBV12-5; cdr3_nt: TGTGCTAGTGGTTTGGGGTCGACAGGCCACAATGAGCAGTTCTTC; cdr3_aa: CASGLGSTGHNEQFF
j_call: TRBJ2-2; clone_size: few; d_call: -; v_call: TRBV7-2; cdr3_nt: TGTGCCAGCAGCGGGTCGAAAAACACCGGGGAGCTGTTTTTT; cdr3_aa: CASSGSKNTGELFF
j_call: TRBJ2-7; clone_size: -; d_call: -; v_call: TRBV28; cdr3_nt: TGTGCCAGCAGTAAAGGAACAACGGGCGAGCAGTACTTC; cdr3_aa: CASSKGTTGEQYF
j_call: TRBJ2-5; clone_size: few; d_call: TRBD1; v_call: TRBV29-1; cdr3_nt: TGCAGCGTTCGAAGAACAGGGGATGGGGACCAGTACTTC; cdr3_aa: CSVRRTGDGDQYF
j_call: TRBJ2-3; clone_size: once; d_call: -; v_call: TRBV6-1; cdr3_nt: TGTGCCAGCAGTGAACTCCGGGCAGATACGCAGTATTTT; cdr3_aa: CASSELRADTQYF
j_call: TRBJ2-5; clone_size: few; d_call: -; v_call: TRBV7-6; cdr3_nt: TGTGCCAGCAGCTTAGTCGACAGACAAGAGACCCAGTACTTC; cdr3_aa: CASSLVDRQETQYF
j_call: TRBJ1-4; clone_size: few; d_call: TRBD1; v_call: TRBV28; cdr3_nt: TGTGCCAGCAAATCGGGACAGGGTCATGAAAAACTGTTTTTT; cdr3_aa: CASKSGQGHEKLFF
j_call: TRBJ2-1; clone_size: many; d_call: -; v_call: TRBV7-2; cdr3_nt: TGTGCCAGCAGCAGAGGGTCTTTAAGTACCTCATTC; cdr3_aa: CASSRGSLSTSF
j_call: TRBJ2-3; clone_size: -; d_call: -; v_call: TRBV29-1; cdr3_nt: TGCAGCGCTGGACCGAGCACAGATACGCAGTATTTT; cdr3_aa: CSAGPSTDTQYF
j_call: TRBJ1-4; clone_size: few; d_call: -; v_call: TRBV7-2; cdr3_nt: TGTGCCAGCAGCCCGGACAGCTTTAATGAAAAACTGTTTTTT; cdr3_aa: CASSPDSFNEKLFF
j_call: TRBJ2-6; clone_size: -; d_call: -; v_call: TRBV20-1; cdr3_nt: TGCAGTGCTAGGATGGGCGGGCCGGGCTCTGGGGCCAACGTCCTGACTTTC; cdr3_aa: CSARMGGPGSGANVLTF
j_call: TRBJ2-2; clone_size: few; d_call: -; v_call: TRBV24-1; cdr3_nt: TGTGCCACCGGGATGCAGGCCACCGGGGAGCTGTTTTTT; cdr3_aa: CATGMQATGELFF
j_call: TRBJ2-2; clone_size: -; d_call: -; v_call: TRBV29-1; cdr3_nt: TGCAGCGTTGTTATTCGTCAGACAGCGAACACCGGGGAGCTGTTTTTT; cdr3_aa: CSVVIRQTANTGELFF
j_call: TRBJ2-2; clone_size: -; d_call: -; v_call: TRBV7-2; cdr3_nt: -; cdr3_aa: CASSLAGGLRAGELFF
j_call: TRBJ1-5; clone_size: -; d_call: -; v_call: TRBV29-1; cdr3_nt: TGCAGCGTTGAAGAAGGTAGGGACCAGCCCCAGCATTTT; cdr3_aa: CSVEEGRDQPQHF
j_call: TRBJ1-1; clone_size: few; d_call: -; v_call: TRBV7-9; cdr3_nt: TGTGCCAGCAGCAAGGGAGGGTTGAACACTGAAGCTTTCTTT; cdr3_aa: CASSKGGLNTEAFF
j_call: TRBJ2-1; clone_size: -; d_call: -; v_call: TRBV7-2; cdr3_nt: TGTGCCAGCAGCTTAGAGTCGGACAGTTACAATGAGCAGTTCTTC; cdr3_aa: CASSLESDSYNEQFF
j_call: TRBJ2-5; clone_size: -; d_call: TRBD2; v_call: TRBV10-3; cdr3_nt: TGTGCCATAGGGGGTAGCGGGAGGGGAAAGACCCAGTACTTC; cdr3_aa: CAIGGSGRGKTQYF
j_call: TRBJ2-2; clone_size: once; d_call: TRBD2; v_call: TRBV5-1; cdr3_nt: TGCGCCAGCAGCTTTCCGACTAGCGGGAAATTCAACACCGGGGAGCTGTTTTTT; cdr3_aa: CASSFPTSGKFNTGELFF
j_call: TRBJ1-4; clone_size: -; d_call: -; v_call: TRBV4-2; cdr3_nt: TGTGCCAGCAGCCAAGAGCGGGGGCCGGGTGAAAAACTGTTTTTT; cdr3_aa: CASSQERGPGEKLFF
j_call: TRBJ2-1; clone_size: few; d_call: -; v_call: TRBV25-1; cdr3_nt: TGTGCCAGCAGTGAAACATTGACGGGGGTTAGAAATGAGCAGTTCTTC; cdr3_aa: CASSETLTGVRNEQFF
j_call: TRBJ2-7; clone_size: many; d_call: TRBD1; v_call: TRBV4-3; cdr3_nt: TGCGCCAGCAGCCAAGGGACAGGAAGCTCCTACGAGCAGTACTTC; cdr3_aa: CASSQGTGSSYEQYF
j_call: TRBJ1-4; clone_size: -; d_call: TRBD1; v_call: TRBV25-1; cdr3_nt: TGTGCCAGCAGTATACCGGGACAGCCTAATGAAAAACTGTTTTTT; cdr3_aa: CASSIPGQPNEKLFF
j_call: TRBJ2-1; clone_size: few; d_call: TRBD2; v_call: TRBV28; cdr3_nt: TGTGCCAGCAGTTTTTTAGCTAGCGGGAAATTTGAGCAGTTCTTC; cdr3_aa: CASSFLASGKFEQFF
j_call: TRBJ2-7; clone_size: -; d_call: TRBD1; v_call: TRBV29-1; cdr3_nt: TGCAGCGTTGAAGTGGGACAGGGGATCAACGAGCAGTACTTC; cdr3_aa: CSVEVGQGINEQYF
j_call: TRBJ2-1; clone_size: -; d_call: TRBD1; v_call: TRBV28; cdr3_nt: TGTGCCTCCAGGGACAGGGTGTACAATGAGCAGTTCTTC; cdr3_aa: CASRDRVYNEQFF
j_call: TRBJ2-7; clone_size: many; d_call: -; v_call: TRBV7-9; cdr3_nt: TGTGCCAGCAGCTTACTACAGGGAGACGAGCAGTACTTC; cdr3_aa: CASSLLQGDEQYF
j_call: TRBJ2-1; clone_size: few; d_call: TRBD1; v_call: TRBV6-5; cdr3_nt: TGTGCCAGCAGGCCCTGGGACAGGGTGTCAAATGAGCAGTTCTTC; cdr3_aa: CASRPWDRVSNEQFF
j_call: TRBJ2-2; clone_size: few; d_call: -; v_call: TRBV7-9; cdr3_nt: TGTGCCAGCAGCTTAAATCCTTGGGAAATCGGGGAGCTGTTTTTT; cdr3_aa: CASSLNPWEIGELFF
j_call: TRBJ1-3; clone_size: few; d_call: -; v_call: TRBV7-2; cdr3_nt: TGTGCCAGCAGCCCCGGCGCGGCTGGAAACACCATATATTTT; cdr3_aa: CASSPGAAGNTIYF
j_call: TRBJ2-1; clone_size: many; d_call: -; v_call: TRBV10-3; cdr3_nt: TGTGCCATCAGTGGATCTGACAATGAGCAGTTCTTC; cdr3_aa: CAISGSDNEQFF
j_call: TRBJ2-3; clone_size: few; d_call: -; v_call: TRBV28; cdr3_nt: TGTGCCAGCAGTTCCGATGACAGACCACCCAACTTTAGCGCAGATACGCAGTATTTT; cdr3_aa: CASSSDDRPPNFSADTQYF
j_call: TRBJ2-5; clone_size: -; d_call: -; v_call: TRBV12-3/TRBV12-4; cdr3_nt: TGTGCCAGCAGTTTAAAGAGGACTACCCAAGAGACCCAGTACTTC; cdr3_aa: CASSLKRTTQETQYF
j_call: TRBJ2-1; clone_size: many; d_call: TRBD2; v_call: TRBV29-1; cdr3_nt: TGCAGCGTTGAGGGACTAGCGGCAAACAATGAGCAGTTCTTC; cdr3_aa: CSVEGLAANNEQFF
j_call: TRBJ2-4; clone_size: -; d_call: -; v_call: TRBV3-1; cdr3_nt: TGTGCCAGCGGCCAAGGGGTAGCCAAAAACATTCAGTACTTC; cdr3_aa: CASGQGVAKNIQYF
j_call: TRBJ2-1; clone_size: few; d_call: -; v_call: TRBV6-5; cdr3_nt: TGTGCCAGCAGCAGAAAACGACAGGCCTCCTACAATGAGCAGTTCTTC; cdr3_aa: CASSRKRQASYNEQFF